What follows are 2 T cell receptor beta chains derived from one specimen sequenced in a study of T cell repertoires in cytomegalovirus infection. TCRdb re-called the reads with MiXCR, one entry per CDR3 protein. The sample gives over 100,000 distinct CDR3 sequences, about a tenth of which show up once; roughly 31% is in the top ten. These receptors are not linked to any known antigen. The sequencing sample was made of PBMCs, sequenced either directly or after in vitro stimulation (not recorded which). The receptors were gathered from a human donor in good health (CMV status not recorded). Some clones in this sample may be carry-over from other donors' samples.

The chain combines TRBV9 with TRBJ2-7; the match to TRBD2 covers 7 bases. V lost 0 bases to trimming and J lost 2 bases; unmatched junction nucleotides: 5. CDR3 length: 15 residues. CDR1 and CDR2 from the germline V gene are SGDLS and YYNGEE. The chain's CDR3 is CASSVDASGAYEQYF. CDR3 nucleotide sequence: TGTGCCAGCAGCGTAGATGCTAGCGGAGCCTACGAGCAGTACTTC.

This chain links TRBV12-3 or TRBV12-4 with TRBJ2-7; D unresolved. This CDR3 is built from 13 residues. Trimming left V 5 bases short and J 7 bases short, with 15 bases between. The CDR3 DNA is TGTGCCAGCAGTCAGGACCCCCTAAGGGAGCAGTACGTC. It specifies CASSQDPLREQYV.